This entry lists 26 T cell receptor beta chains sequenced from one sample in a study of cytomegalovirus exposure and HLA in healthy donors listed by TCRdb under 2017. Receptor libraries were prepared by the immunoSEQ multiplex PCR assay. The multiplex PCR relied on a mix of 60 forward primers for TCR Vbeta segments and 13 reverse primers for TCR Jbeta segments. In its TCRdb copy, this immuneACCESS table keeps in-frame sequences only and misses some clones. Where compared with another copy, unresolved V genes explain less than half of these, and the others have no known cause. The sample table holds 150,000 to 200,000 clones, of which 70% to 80% were seen once. The ten most abundant clones make up less than 1.2% of the sample. The specimen sequenced was PBMCs. The receptors were sampled from a woman in her thirties or forties in good health and CMV-seronegative.

The chain links TRBV5-4 to TRBJ2-1; 9 nucleotides align to TRBD2. The CDR3 loop spans 14 amino acids. Germline V CDR1 and CDR2: SGHNT, YYREEE (reference sequence). Germline trimming cut 3 bases from V and 9 bases from J; bases unmatched to any gene: 7. The CDR3 region has the DNA TGTGCCAGCAGCTCGACGGTGACTAGCGGTGAGCAGTTCTTC. It specifies CASSSTVTSGEQFF.

The chain recombines TRBV30 with TRBJ1-5; 7 nucleotides match TRBD1. V trimming: 5 bases; J trimming: 5 bases; junction bases outside the gene matches: 6. Germline V lookup: CDR1 GTSNPN, CDR2 SVGIG (reference sequence). The CDR3 consists of 13 residues. CDR3: CAWARGVDQPQHF. The CDR3, as DNA: TGTGCCTGGGCCAGGGGGGTTGATCAGCCCCAGCATTTT.

V gene TRBV6-5 combines with J gene TRBJ1-3, with TRBD1 identical over 7 bases. The CDR3 is 14 residues long. V shed 6 bases, J shed 2 bases, and the junction held 4 bases outside the gene matches. The germline CDR1 and CDR2 sequences are MNHEY and SVGAGI. CDR3 residues: CASSPTGTGNTIYF. In nucleotides, the CDR3 is TGTGCCAGCAGCCCGACAGGGACTGGAAACACCATATATTTT.

This sequence joins TRBV11-3 and TRBJ2-7; TRBD2 aligns across 7 bases. The V gene end was trimmed by 6 bases and the J gene end by 2 bases; junction bases not matched to a gene: 7. CDR1 is SGHNT, CDR2 YENEEA, per germline. The CDR3 consists of 14 residues. CDR3 sequence (DNA): TGTGCCAGCAGGGAAGGCGGGAGCACCTACGAGCAGTACTTC. Its protein is CASREGGSTYEQYF.

V and J are TRBV28 and TRBJ2-5; D call uncertain. The CDR3 is 12 amino acids. Germline V gene sequence: CDR1 MDHEN, CDR2 SYDVKM. Trimming took 10 bases from V and 4 from J, leaving 13 bases between them. CDR3 nucleotide sequence: TGTGCCATGGGCCGCCTGGGAGAGACCCAGTACTTC. Encoded protein: CAMGRLGETQYF.

The chain recombines TRBV15 with TRBJ2-1, with D uncertain. V was trimmed by 0 bases and J by 8 bases, leaving 2 bases between them. CDR1 and CDR2 from the germline V gene are LNHNV and YYDKDF (reference sequence). The CDR3 runs 11 residues. CDR3 amino acids: CATSRDYEQFF. In DNA, the CDR3 is TGTGCCACCAGCAGAGACTATGAGCAGTTCTTC.

The V gene is TRBV4-1, the J gene TRBJ2-1; a possible D gene is TRBD2 (5 bases). The CDR3 has 16 amino acids. Germline V CDR1 and CDR2: MGHRA, YSYEKL. Trimming stripped 3 bases from V and 6 bases from J, with 18 bases between. The CDR3 here is CASSQEAAARLNEQFF. CDR3 DNA sequence: TGCGCCAGCAGCCAGGAAGCGGCAGCAAGACTCAATGAGCAGTTCTTC.

This chain links TRBV27 with TRBJ2-7, with 9 bases aligning to TRBD1. Germline CDR1 is MNHEY and CDR2 is SMNVEV (reference sequence). CDR3 length equals 16 residues. After removal of 5 bases from V and 0 bases from J, the junction contained 8 bases not matched to a gene. The CDR3 sequence is CASSAQQGAPSYEQYF. CDR3 nucleotide sequence: TGTGCCAGCAGTGCACAACAGGGGGCCCCCTCCTACGAGCAGTACTTC.

In this sample, this clone turned up once. This sequence joins TRBV30 and TRBJ2-7, with TRBD2 matching 10 bases. CDR3 size: 15 residues. Germline V gene data show CDR1 as GTSNPN and CDR2 as SVGIG (reference sequence). V was clipped by 2 bases and J by 7 bases; unmatched bases: 11. The CDR3 loop reads CAWSTKTSGTREQYF. In nucleotides, the CDR3 is TGTGCCTGGAGTACAAAAACTAGCGGGACAAGGGAGCAGTACTTC.

V gene TRBV30 combines with J gene TRBJ1-4, with D perhaps matching TRBD1 (5 bases). Germline CDR1 reads GTSNPN; CDR2 reads SVGIG (reference sequence). V lost 2 bases, J lost 2 bases, and 12 bases lay in between. CDR3 length: 15 residues. The CDR3 coding sequence is TGTGCCTGGAGTAAGAGTGGGGGGACTAATGAAAAACTGTTTTTT. The encoded protein is CAWSKSGGTNEKLFF. Together with reference TRBV30 and TRBJ1-4, the CDR3 gives the full variable domain: SQTIHQWPATLVQPVGSPLSLECTVEGTSNPNLYWYRQAAGRGLQLLFYSVGIGQISSEVPQNLSASRPQDRQFILSSKKLLLSDSGFYLCAWSKSGGTNEKLFFGSGTQLSVL.

The CDR3 region has the DNA TGCGCCAGCAGCTCCCAGGGGACCAACACTGAAGCTTTCTTT. Encoded protein: CASSSQGTNTEAFF. The chain has TRBV5-1 and TRBJ1-1, with a possible D match to TRBD1 (6 bases). CDR1 and CDR2 from the germline V gene are SGHRS and YFSETQ. Trimming shortened V by 3 bases and J by 2 bases, and 11 bases separated the two germline ends. This CDR3 comprises 14 residues. Using reference TRBV5-1 and TRBJ1-1 for the parts outside the CDR3, the full variable domain is KAGVTQTPRYLIKTRGQQVTLSCSPISGHRSVSWYQQTPGQGLQFLFEYFSETQRNKGNFPGRFSGRQFSNSRSEMNVSTLELGDSALYLCASSSQGTNTEAFFGQGTRLTVV.

This clone was found once. The chain employs TRBV19 and TRBJ1-5; D might be TRBD1 (6 bases). V was shortened by 3 bases and J by 3 bases, with 9 bases between the two germline ends. Per germline, CDR1 LNHDA and CDR2 SQIVND (reference sequence). The CDR3 contains 14 residues. The CDR3 region is CASSMRDNNQPQHF. DNA of the CDR3: TGTGCCAGTAGTATGAGGGACAACAATCAGCCCCAGCATTTT.

The chain joins TRBV6-5 to TRBJ2-1, with TRBD2 matching over 13 bases. The CDR3 sequence is 16 residues long. J was trimmed by 5 bases and V by 2 bases; bases with no gene match: 3. Germline assignment: CDR1 MNHEY and CDR2 SVGAGI. DNA of the CDR3: TGTGCCAGCAGTTACACTGGACTAGCGGGAGACAATGAGCAGTTCTTC. Protein product: CASSYTGLAGDNEQFF.

This clone has just a few counts. The chain links TRBV18 to TRBJ2-5; 9 bases are shared with TRBD2. The CDR3 loop spans 15 amino acids. Per germline, CDR1 KGHSH and CDR2 LQKENI. After removal of 7 bases from V and 4 bases from J, the junction contained 10 bases not matched to a gene. The DNA of the CDR3 is TGTGCCAGCTTGAGACCGGGACTAGCTCTAGAGACCCAGTACTTC. This sequence encodes CASLRPGLALETQYF.

The chain couples TRBV5-8 to TRBJ2-3; 7 positions match TRBD1. CDR1 is SGHTS, CDR2 YDEGEE, per germline. After removal of 0 bases from V and 2 bases from J, the junction contained 6 bases not matched to a gene. The CDR3 runs 16 residues. CDR3 in amino acids: CASSLGQGPLTDTQYF. The CDR3 DNA reads as TGTGCCAGCAGCTTGGGACAGGGCCCCCTCACAGATACGCAGTATTTT. Supplemented by reference TRBV5-8 and TRBJ2-3, the full variable domain reads EAGVTQSPTHLIKTRGQQATLRCSPISGHTSVYWYQQALGLGLQFLLWYDEGEERNRGNFPPRFSGRQFPNYSSELNVNALELEDSALYLCASSLGQGPLTDTQYFGPGTRLTVL.

V is TRBV25-1 and J is TRBJ2-5, with D possibly TRBD1 on 6 matching bases. Trimming left V 8 bases short and J 5 bases short, with 15 bases between. CDR1 and CDR2 from the germline V gene are MGHDK and SYGVNS. This CDR3 is 13 amino acids long. CDR3 sequence reads: CASENGGRETQYF. CDR3 nucleotides: TGTGCCAGCGAGAATGGGGGCCGGGAGACCCAGTACTTC.

This clone was counted a few times. The identical CDR3 is also encoded by other nucleotide sequences in the sample. This rearrangement joins TRBV10-3 to TRBJ1-2, with 12 bases fitting TRBD1. CDR1 ENHRY and CDR2 SYGVKD come from the germline V gene. Trimming at V came to 8 bases and at J to 8 bases, leaving 0 bases not matched to a gene. This CDR3 has 11 amino acids. CDR3 sequence (DNA): TGTGCCATCGGGACAGGGGGCGGCTACACCTTC. Translating it yields CAIGTGGGYTF.

This clone was found a few times. The same CDR3 also results from other DNA sequences found in this sample. The chain uses TRBV30 and TRBJ2-1; no firm D call. This CDR3 is 11 amino acids long. With 5 bases removed from V and 2 bases from J, the gap between germline ends came to 4 bases. Germline-derived CDR1 and CDR2 are GTSNPN and SVGIG (reference sequence). CDR3 protein: CAWSAYNEQFF. The CDR3 region has the DNA TGTGCCTGGTCGGCCTACAATGAGCAGTTCTTC. Together with reference TRBV30 and TRBJ2-1, the CDR3 gives the full variable domain: SQTIHQWPATLVQPVGSPLSLECTVEGTSNPNLYWYRQAAGRGLQLLFYSVGIGQISSEVPQNLSASRPQDRQFILSSKKLLLSDSGFYLCAWSAYNEQFFGPGTRLTVL.

J is TRBJ2-1 and V is TRBV11-3; 11 bases are a match to TRBD2. Germline V gives CDR1 SGHNT, CDR2 YENEEA. The V and J ends lost 4 bases and 5 bases, in that order; junction bases with no gene match: 7. This CDR3 region has 16 residues. The CDR3, as DNA: TGTGCCAGCAGCTCGGCCGGACTAGCGGGTCACAATGAGCAGTTCTTC. It encodes CASSSAGLAGHNEQFF. Based on the CDR3 plus reference TRBV11-3 and TRBJ2-1, the full variable domain is EAGVVQSPRYKIIEKKQPVAFWCNPISGHNTLYWYLQNLGQGPELLIRYENEEAVDDSQLPKDRFSAERLKGVDSTLKIQPAELGDSAVYLCASSSAGLAGHNEQFFGPGTRLTVL.

The chain couples TRBV5-1 to TRBJ2-7; TRBD2 agrees at 7 bases. CDR1 SGHRS and CDR2 YFSETQ come from the germline V gene. After removal of 4 bases from V and 6 bases from J, the junction contained 13 bases not matched to a gene. The CDR3 is 15 residues long. Written as DNA, the CDR3 is TGCGCCAGCAGCCCAGCGGGACTCCCGAAGGGCGAGCAGTACTTC. Translated: CASSPAGLPKGEQYF.

This clone was recorded a few times. V usage is TRBV7-3 and J usage is TRBJ2-3, with a weak D call TRBD2 (5 bases). The length of the CDR3 is 13 residues. Germline V gene sequence: CDR1 SGHTA, CDR2 FQGTGA. V was shortened by 5 bases and J by 2 bases, with 8 bases between the two germline ends. The CDR3 loop is CASSRGYTDTQYF. Written as DNA, the CDR3 is TGTGCCAGCAGCCGGGGTTACACAGATACGCAGTATTTT.

The table lists this clone with a count of one. The chain uses TRBV25-1 and TRBJ2-6; 9 nucleotides align to TRBD1. Per the germline V gene, CDR1 is MGHDK and CDR2 is SYGVNS. The CDR3 is 18 amino acids. The V gene end was trimmed by 2 bases and the J gene end by 0 bases; junction bases not matched to a gene: 5. The DNA of the CDR3 is TGTGCCAGCAGTGAAAGTTGGGGACAGGGCTCTGGGGCCAACGTCCTGACTTTC. Translation gives CASSESWGQGSGANVLTF.

V is TRBV21-1 and J is TRBJ1-5; the D call in the table, TRBD1, was not verified against the DNA. TRBV21-1 is flagged as a pseudogene. The CDR3 runs to 14 residues. The CDR3 bases are TGTGCCAGAGTCGGACAGGGACGGAATCAGCCCCAGCATTTT. It is translated as CARVGQGRNQPQHF.

J is TRBJ1-5 and V is TRBV5-6; weak D call: TRBD1 (6 bases). Germline lookup yields CDR1 SGHDT and CDR2 YYEEEE. V shed 0 bases and J shed 4 bases, with 11 bases lying between them. The CDR3 length is 15 residues. The CDR3 loop is CASSLAGGPNQPQHF. As DNA, the CDR3 is TGTGCCAGCAGCTTGGCCGGGGGGCCAAATCAGCCCCAGCATTTT.

The rearrangement links TRBV6-5 to TRBJ1-1, with D perhaps TRBD1 (6 bases). Germline values: CDR1 MNHEY, CDR2 SVGAGI. The CDR3 has 15 amino acids. Trimming left V 5 bases short and J 3 bases short, with 16 bases between. CDR3 nucleotides: TGTGCCAGCAGTGTGACAGGAGGTGGGGACACTGAAGCTTTCTTT. Translated, it gives CASSVTGGGDTEAFF.

The chain combines TRBV29-1 with TRBJ1-1, with a tentative D call TRBD1 (5 bases). CDR3 length: 13 residues. CDR1 and CDR2 (germline): SQVTM, ANQGSEA. V was pared by 7 bases and J by 10 bases, with 22 bases between. The CDR3 here is CSDIRDFSGGAFF. The CDR3 region has the DNA TGCAGCGATATCCGGGACTTTTCAGGTGGAGCTTTCTTT.